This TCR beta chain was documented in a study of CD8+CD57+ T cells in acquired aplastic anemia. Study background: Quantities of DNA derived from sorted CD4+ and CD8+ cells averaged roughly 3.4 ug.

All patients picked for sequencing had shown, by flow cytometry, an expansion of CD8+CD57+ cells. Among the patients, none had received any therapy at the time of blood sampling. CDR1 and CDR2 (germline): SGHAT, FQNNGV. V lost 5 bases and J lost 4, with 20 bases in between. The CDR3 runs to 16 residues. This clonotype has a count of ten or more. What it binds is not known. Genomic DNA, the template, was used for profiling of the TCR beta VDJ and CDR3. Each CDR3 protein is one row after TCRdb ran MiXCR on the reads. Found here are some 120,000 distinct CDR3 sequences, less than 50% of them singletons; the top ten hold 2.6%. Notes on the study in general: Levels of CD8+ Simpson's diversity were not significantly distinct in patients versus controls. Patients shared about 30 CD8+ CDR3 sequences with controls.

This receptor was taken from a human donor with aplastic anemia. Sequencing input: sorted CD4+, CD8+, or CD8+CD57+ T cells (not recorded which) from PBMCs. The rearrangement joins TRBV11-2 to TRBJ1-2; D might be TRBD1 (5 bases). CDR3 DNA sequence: TGTGCCAGCAGCCTAAAGGGCTACGGAGGGGCCTATGGCTACACCTTC. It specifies CASSLKGYGGAYGYTF.